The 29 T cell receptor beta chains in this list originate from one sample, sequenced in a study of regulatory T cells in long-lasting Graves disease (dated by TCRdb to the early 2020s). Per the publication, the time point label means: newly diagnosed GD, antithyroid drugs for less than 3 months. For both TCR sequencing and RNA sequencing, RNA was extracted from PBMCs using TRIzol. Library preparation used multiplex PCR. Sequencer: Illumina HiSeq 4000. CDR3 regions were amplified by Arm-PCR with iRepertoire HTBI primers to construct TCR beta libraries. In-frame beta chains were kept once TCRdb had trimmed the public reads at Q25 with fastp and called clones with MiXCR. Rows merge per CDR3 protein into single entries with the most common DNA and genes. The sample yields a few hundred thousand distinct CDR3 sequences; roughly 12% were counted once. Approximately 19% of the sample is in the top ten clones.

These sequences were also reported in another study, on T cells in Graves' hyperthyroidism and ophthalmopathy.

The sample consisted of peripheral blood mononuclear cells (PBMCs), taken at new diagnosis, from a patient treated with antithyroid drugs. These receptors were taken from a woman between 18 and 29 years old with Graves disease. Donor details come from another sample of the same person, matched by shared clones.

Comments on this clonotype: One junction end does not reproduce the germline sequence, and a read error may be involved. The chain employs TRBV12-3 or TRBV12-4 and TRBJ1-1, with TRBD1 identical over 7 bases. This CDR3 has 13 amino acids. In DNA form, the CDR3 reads TGTGTCAGCAGTTTCAAAAGGGGGCGGCGGGCTTTCTTT. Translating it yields CVSSFKRGRRAFF.

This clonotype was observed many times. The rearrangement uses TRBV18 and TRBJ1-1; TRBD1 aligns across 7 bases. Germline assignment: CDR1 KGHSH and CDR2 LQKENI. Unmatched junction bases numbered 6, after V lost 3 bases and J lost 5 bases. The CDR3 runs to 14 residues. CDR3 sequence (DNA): TGTGCCAGCTCACCGCGGGACAGCCGAACTGAAGCTTTCTTT. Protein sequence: CASSPRDSRTEAFF.

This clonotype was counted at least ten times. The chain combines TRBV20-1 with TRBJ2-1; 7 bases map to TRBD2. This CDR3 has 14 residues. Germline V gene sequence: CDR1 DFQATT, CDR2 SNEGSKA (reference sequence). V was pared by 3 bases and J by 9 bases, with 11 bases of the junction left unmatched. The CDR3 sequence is CSASEETSLIEQFF. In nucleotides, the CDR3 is TGCAGTGCTAGCGAAGAGACTAGCTTGATTGAGCAGTTCTTC.

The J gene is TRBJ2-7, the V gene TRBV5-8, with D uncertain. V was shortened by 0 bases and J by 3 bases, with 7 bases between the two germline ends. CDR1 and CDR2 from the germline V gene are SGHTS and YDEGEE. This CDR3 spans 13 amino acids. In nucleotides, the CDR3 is TGTGCCAGCAGCTTGGGGATGAGCTACGAGCAGTACGTC. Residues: CASSLGMSYEQYV.

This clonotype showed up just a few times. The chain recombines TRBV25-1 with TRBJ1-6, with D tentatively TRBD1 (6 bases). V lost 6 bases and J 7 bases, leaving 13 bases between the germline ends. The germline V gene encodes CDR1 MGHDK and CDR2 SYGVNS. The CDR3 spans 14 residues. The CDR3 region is CASRNSGGNSPLHF. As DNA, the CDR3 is TGTGCCAGCAGAAACAGCGGGGGCAATTCACCCCTCCACTTT.

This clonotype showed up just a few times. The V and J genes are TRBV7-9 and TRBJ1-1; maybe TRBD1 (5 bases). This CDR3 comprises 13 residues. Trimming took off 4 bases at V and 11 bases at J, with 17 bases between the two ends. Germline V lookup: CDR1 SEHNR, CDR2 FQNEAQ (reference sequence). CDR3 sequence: CASSSPGPLWAFF. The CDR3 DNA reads TGTGCCAGCAGCTCTCCGGGGCCCCTCTGGGCTTTCTTT.

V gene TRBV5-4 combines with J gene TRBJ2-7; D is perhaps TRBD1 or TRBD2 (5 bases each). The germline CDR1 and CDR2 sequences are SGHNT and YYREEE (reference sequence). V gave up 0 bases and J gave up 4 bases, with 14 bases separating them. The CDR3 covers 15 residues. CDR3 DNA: TGTGCCAGCAGCTTGGCGGTTCCGGGACGATACGAGCAGTACTTC. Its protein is CASSLAVPGRYEQYF.

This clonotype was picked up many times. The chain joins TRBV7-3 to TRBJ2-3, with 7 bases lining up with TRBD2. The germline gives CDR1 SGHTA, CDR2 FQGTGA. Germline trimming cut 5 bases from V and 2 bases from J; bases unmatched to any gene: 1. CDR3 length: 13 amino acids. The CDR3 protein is CASSRDYTDTQYF. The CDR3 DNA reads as TGTGCCAGCAGCAGGGACTACACAGATACGCAGTATTTT.

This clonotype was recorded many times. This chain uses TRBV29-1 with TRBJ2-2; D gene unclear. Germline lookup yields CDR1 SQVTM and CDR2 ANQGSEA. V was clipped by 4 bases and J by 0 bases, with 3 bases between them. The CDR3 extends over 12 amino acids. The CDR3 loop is CSVVANTGELFF. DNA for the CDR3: TGCAGCGTTGTTGCGAACACCGGGGAGCTGTTTTTT.

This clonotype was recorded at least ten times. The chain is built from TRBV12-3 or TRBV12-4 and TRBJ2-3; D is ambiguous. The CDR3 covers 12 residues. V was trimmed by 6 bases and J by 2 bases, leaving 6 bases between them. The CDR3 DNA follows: TGTGCCAGCAGGGACGCCACAGATACGCAGTATTTT. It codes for CASRDATDTQYF.

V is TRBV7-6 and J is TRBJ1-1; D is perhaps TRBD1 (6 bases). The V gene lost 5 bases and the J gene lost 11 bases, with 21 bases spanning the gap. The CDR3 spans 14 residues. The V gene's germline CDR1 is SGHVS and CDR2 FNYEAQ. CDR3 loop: CASSPLGSGAGAFF. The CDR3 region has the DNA TGTGCCAGCAGCCCCCTGGGCTCAGGGGCCGGCGCTTTCTTT.

The CDR3, as DNA: TGTGCCATTCGGGGGAGAGCTAACTATGGCTACACCTTC. Translated, it gives CAIRGRANYGYTF. The rearrangement joins TRBV10-3 to TRBJ1-2; D is possibly TRBD1 (5 bases). The CDR3 has 13 residues. Germline assignment: CDR1 ENHRY and CDR2 SYGVKD. Trimming removed 9 bases at V and 0 bases at J, with 11 bases between.

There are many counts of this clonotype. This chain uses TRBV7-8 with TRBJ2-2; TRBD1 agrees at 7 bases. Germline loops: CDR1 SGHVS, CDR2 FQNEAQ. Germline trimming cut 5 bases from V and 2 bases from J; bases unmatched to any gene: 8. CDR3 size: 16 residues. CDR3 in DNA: TGTGCCAGCAGCCGATCCGACAGGGAAAACACCGGGGAGCTGTTTTTT. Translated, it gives CASSRSDRENTGELFF.

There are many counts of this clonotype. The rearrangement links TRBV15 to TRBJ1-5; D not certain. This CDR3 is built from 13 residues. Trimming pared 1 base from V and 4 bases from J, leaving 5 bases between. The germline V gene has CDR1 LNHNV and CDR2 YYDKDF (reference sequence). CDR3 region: CATSRGDNQPQHF. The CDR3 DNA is TGTGCCACCAGCAGAGGCGATAATCAGCCCCAGCATTTT.

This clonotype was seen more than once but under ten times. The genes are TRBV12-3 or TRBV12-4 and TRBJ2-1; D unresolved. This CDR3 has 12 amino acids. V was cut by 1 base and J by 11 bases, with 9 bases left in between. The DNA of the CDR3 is TGTGCCAGCAGTTTAGGTGGACCAAAGCAGTTCTTC. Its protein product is CASSLGGPKQFF.

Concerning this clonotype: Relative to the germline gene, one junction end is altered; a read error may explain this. The CDR3 here is CASTWAENTEALF. CDR3 in DNA: TGTGCCAGTACCTGGGCGGAGAACACTGAAGCTCTCTTT. The gene calls are TRBV19 and TRBJ1-1; no clear D gene. The germline V gene encodes CDR1 LNHDA and CDR2 SQIVND (reference sequence). CDR3 length: 13 residues.

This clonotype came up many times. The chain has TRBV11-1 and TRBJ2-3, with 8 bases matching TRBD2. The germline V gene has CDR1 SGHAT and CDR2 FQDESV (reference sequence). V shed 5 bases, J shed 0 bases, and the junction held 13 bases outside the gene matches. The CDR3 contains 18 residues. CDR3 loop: CASSQTSARILSTDTQYF. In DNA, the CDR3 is TGTGCCAGCAGCCAGACTAGCGCCCGAATACTTAGCACAGATACGCAGTATTTT.

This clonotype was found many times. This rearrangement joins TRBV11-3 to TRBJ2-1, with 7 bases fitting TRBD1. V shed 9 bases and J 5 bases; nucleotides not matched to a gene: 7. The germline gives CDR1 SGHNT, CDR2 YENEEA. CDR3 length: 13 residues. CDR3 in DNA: TGTGCCAGTTCCGGGGACAGAGACAATGAGCAGTTCTTC. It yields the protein CASSGDRDNEQFF.

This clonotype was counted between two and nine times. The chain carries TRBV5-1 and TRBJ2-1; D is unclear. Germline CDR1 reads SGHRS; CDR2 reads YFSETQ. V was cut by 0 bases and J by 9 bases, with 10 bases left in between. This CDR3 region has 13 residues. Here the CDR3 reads CASSLGVKGEQFF. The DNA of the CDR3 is TGCGCCAGCAGCTTGGGAGTTAAGGGTGAGCAGTTCTTC.

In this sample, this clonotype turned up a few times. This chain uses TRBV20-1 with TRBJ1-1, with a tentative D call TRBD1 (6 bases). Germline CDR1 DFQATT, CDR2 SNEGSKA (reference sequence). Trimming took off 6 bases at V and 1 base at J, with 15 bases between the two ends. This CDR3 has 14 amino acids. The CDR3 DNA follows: TGCAGTGCATATGCTACAGGGAAGAACACTGAAGCTTTCTTT. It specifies CSAYATGKNTEAFF.

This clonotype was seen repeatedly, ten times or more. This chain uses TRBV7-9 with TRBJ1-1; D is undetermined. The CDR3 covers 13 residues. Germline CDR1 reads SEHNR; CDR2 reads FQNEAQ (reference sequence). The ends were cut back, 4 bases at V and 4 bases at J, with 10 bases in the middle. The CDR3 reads CASSWILGTEAFF. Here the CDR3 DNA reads TGTGCCAGCAGCTGGATTCTAGGCACTGAAGCTTTCTTT.

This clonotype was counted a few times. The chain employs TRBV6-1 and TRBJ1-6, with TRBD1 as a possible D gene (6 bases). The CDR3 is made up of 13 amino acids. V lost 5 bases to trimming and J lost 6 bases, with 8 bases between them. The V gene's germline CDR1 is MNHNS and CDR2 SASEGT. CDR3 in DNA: TGTGCCAGCAGTCACAGGGCTAATTCACCCCTCCACTTT. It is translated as CASSHRANSPLHF.

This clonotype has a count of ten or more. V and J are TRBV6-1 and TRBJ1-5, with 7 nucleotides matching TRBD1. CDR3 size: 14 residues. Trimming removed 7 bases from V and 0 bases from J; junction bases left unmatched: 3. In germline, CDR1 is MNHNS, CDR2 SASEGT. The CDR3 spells CASKGAYSNQPQHF. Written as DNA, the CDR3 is TGTGCCAGCAAGGGGGCTTATAGCAATCAGCCCCAGCATTTT.

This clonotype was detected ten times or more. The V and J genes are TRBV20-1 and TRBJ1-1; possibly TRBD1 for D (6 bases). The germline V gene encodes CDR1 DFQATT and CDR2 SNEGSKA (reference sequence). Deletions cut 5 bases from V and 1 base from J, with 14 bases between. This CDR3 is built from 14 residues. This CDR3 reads CSAQNRVANTEAFF. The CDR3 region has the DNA TGCAGTGCTCAAAACAGGGTCGCGAACACTGAAGCTTTCTTT.

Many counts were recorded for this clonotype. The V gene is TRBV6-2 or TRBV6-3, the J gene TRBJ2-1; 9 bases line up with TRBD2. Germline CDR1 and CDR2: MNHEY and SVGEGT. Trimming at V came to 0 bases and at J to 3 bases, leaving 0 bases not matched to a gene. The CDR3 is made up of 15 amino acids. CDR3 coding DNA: TGTGCCAGCAGTTACTCTAGCGGGGGCTACAATGAGCAGTTCTTC. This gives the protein CASSYSSGGYNEQFF.

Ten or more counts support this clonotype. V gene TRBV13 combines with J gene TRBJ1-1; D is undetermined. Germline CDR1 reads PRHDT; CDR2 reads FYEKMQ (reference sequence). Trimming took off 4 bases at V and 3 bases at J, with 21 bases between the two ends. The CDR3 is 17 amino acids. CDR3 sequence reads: CASSSSPLWGSYTEAFF. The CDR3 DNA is TGTGCCAGCAGCTCATCCCCTCTTTGGGGATCGTACACTGAAGCTTTCTTT. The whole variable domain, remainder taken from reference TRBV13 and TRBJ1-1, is AAGVIQSPRHLIKEKRETATLKCYPIPRHDTVYWYQQGPGQDPQFLISFYEKMQSDKGSIPDRFSAQQFSDYHSELNMSSLELGDSALYFCASSSSPLWGSYTEAFFGQGTRLTVV.

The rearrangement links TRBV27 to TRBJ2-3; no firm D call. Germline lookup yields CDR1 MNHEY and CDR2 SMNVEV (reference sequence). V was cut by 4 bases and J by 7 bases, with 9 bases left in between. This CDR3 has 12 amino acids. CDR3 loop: CASSSYSNTQYF. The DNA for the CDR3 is TGTGCCAGCAGTTCTTACAGTAATACGCAGTATTTT.

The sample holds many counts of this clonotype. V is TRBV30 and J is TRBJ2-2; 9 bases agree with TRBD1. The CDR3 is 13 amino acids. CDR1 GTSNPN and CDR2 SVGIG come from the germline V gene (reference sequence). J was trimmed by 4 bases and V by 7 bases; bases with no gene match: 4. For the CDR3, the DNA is TGTGCCTACGGACAGGGGTTCACCGGGGAGCTGTTTTTT. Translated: CAYGQGFTGELFF.

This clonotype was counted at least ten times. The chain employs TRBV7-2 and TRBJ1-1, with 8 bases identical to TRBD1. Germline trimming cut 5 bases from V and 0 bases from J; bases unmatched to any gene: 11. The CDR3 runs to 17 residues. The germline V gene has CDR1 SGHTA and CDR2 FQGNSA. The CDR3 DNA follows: TGTGCCAGCAGCCATTATTTCTCGGGACAGGTGAACACTGAAGCTTTCTTT. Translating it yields CASSHYFSGQVNTEAFF.